This T cell receptor beta chain was obtained from a study of sequential checkpoint blockade in melanoma. Study-level background: Patients were randomized 1:1 to nivolumab-then-ipilimumab or ipilimumab-then-nivolumab first-line.

Stated treatment: randomized to nivolumab then ipilimumab (arm A) or the reverse (arm B). No patient had prior DNA-damaging chemotherapy. Produced via immunoSEQ multiplex PCR; TCRdb's table is partial and in-frame only. Seen here are over 25,000 clones, roughly 80% observed once, and the top ten hold about an eighth. Germline V lookup: CDR1 LNHDA, CDR2 SQIVND (reference sequence). This CDR3 has 13 residues. With V trimmed by 6 bases and J by 6 bases, 6 bases remained unmatched. The specimen was CD8+ T cells sorted from blood (inferred from file names), collected from a patient given nivolumab and ipilimumab in sequence. The sequence was obtained from a human donor with melanoma. This chain connects TRBV19 to TRBJ2-7, with 9 bases identical to TRBD1. The CDR3 DNA sequence: TGTGCCAGTAGCACAGGGGGCCCGGGCGAGCAGTACTTC. Amino acids: CASSTGGPGEQYF.